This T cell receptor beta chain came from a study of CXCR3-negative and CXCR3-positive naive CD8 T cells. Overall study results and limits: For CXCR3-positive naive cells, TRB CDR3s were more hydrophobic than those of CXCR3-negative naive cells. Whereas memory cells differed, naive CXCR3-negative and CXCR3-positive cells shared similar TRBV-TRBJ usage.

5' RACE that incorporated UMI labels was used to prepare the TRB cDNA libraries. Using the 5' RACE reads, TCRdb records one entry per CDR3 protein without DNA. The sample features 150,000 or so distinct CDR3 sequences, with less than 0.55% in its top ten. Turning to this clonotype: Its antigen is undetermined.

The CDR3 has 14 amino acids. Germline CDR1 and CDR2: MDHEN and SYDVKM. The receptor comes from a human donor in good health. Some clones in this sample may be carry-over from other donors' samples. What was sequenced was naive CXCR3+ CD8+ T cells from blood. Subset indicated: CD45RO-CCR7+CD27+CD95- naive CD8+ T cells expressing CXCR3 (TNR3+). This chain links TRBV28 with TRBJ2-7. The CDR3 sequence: CASSFGVGSYEQYF.